What follows are 28 T cell receptor beta chains derived from one specimen sequenced in a study of blood T cell repertoires in COVID-19. The protocol was immunoSEQ multiplex PCR, while the TCRdb copy is restricted to in-frame clones and leaves out a portion. Here the sample spans about 380,000 clones, approximately 90% being singletons. The specimen sequenced was PBMCs or T cells enriched from blood (not recorded which). The receptors derive from a woman aged 18 to 35 who had recovered from COVID-19.

The sample holds a few counts of this clone. V and J are TRBV6-5 and TRBJ2-3; TRBD2 agrees at 10 bases. The CDR3 runs 14 residues. V shed 8 bases and J 6 bases; nucleotides not matched to a gene: 8. The germline gives CDR1 MNHEY, CDR2 SVGAGI. The DNA of the CDR3 is TGTGCCAGCCAGTCCGGGACTAGCGTGGATACGCAGTATTTT. It translates to CASQSGTSVDTQYF.

The chain couples TRBV6-2 or TRBV6-3 to TRBJ2-3; 10 bases fit TRBD2. Unmatched junction bases numbered 11, after V lost 8 bases and J lost 3 bases. The CDR3 spans 16 residues. CDR1 is MNHEY, CDR2 SVGEGT, per germline. CDR3 protein: CASRLRSGGATDTQYF. The CDR3 DNA follows: TGTGCCAGCCGCCTGCGGAGCGGGGGGGCGACAGATACGCAGTATTTT.

Comments on this clone: A read error is possible here, since a much larger clone lies one base away. The V gene is TRBV12-3 or TRBV12-4, the J gene TRBJ1-1, with 7 positions matching TRBD1. After removal of 5 bases from V and 0 bases from J, the junction contained 0 bases not matched to a gene. This CDR3 spans 13 amino acids. The CDR3 region has the DNA TGTGCCAGCAGTGGGACAGTGAACACTGAAGCTTTCTTT. Translating gives CASSGTVNTEAFF.

The CDR3 reads CAWSTPPGINEQFF. CDR3 in DNA: TGTGCCTGGAGTACCCCGCCCGGGATCAATGAGCAGTTCTTC. This sequence joins TRBV30 and TRBJ2-1, with D possibly TRBD2 on 5 matching bases. This CDR3 contains 14 residues. Per germline, CDR1 GTSNPN and CDR2 SVGIG (reference sequence). V lost 2 bases and J lost 6, with 14 bases in between.

The chain uses TRBV9 and TRBJ2-5; TRBD2 aligns across 8 bases. CDR3 length: 14 residues. J lost 4 bases, V lost 5 bases, and 7 bases had no gene match. Germline CDR1 reads SGDLS; CDR2 reads YYNGEE. CDR3 sequence (DNA): TGTGCCAGCAGTTTAGCGGGATCGGGAGAGACCCAGTACTTC. The encoded protein is CASSLAGSGETQYF.

The chain recombines TRBV12-3 or TRBV12-4 with TRBJ1-5; no definite D call. The CDR3 totals 11 residues. The V end lost 5 bases, the J end lost 10 bases, and 9 bases lay between the germline ends. The CDR3 sequence is CASSAGSPQHF. CDR3 nucleotide sequence: TGTGCCAGCAGTGCCGGTAGTCCCCAGCATTTT.

V usage is TRBV4-3 and J usage is TRBJ1-5; D possibly corresponds to TRBD1 (5 bases). The ends were cut back, 1 base at V and 2 bases at J, with 12 bases in the middle. This CDR3 contains 16 residues. Per germline, CDR1 LGHNA and CDR2 YSLEER. The CDR3 DNA is TGCGCCAGCAGCCAAGTAGCAGGAGGGGGCAATCAGCCCCAGCATTTT. It codes for CASSQVAGGGNQPQHF.

Only a few counts were recorded for this clone. The rearrangement joins TRBV12-3 or TRBV12-4 to TRBJ2-7; 7 bases are a match to TRBD1. J gave up 3 bases and V 1 base, and 0 bases lay outside the gene matches. The CDR3 has 13 amino acids. In DNA, the CDR3 is TGTGCCAGCAGTTTAGGGACAGGCTACGAGCAGTACTTC. Its protein is CASSLGTGYEQYF.

The CDR3 DNA reads as TGTGCCACCAGTGAGGCGGGACAGGGGGTAACCGGGGAGCTGTTTTTT. This sequence encodes CATSEAGQGVTGELFF. The chain has TRBV24-1 and TRBJ2-2; 11 nucleotides line up with TRBD1. CDR1 and CDR2 from the germline V gene are KGHDR and SFDVKD. CDR3 length equals 16 residues. Trimming at V came to 4 bases and at J to 5 bases, leaving 5 bases not matched to a gene.

This clone was seen only a few times. The chain carries TRBV7-2 and TRBJ1-5; D is unresolved. CDR3 length: 14 residues. In germline, CDR1 is SGHTA, CDR2 FQGNSA. Deletions cut 5 bases from V and 0 bases from J, with 8 bases between. The CDR3 loop reads CASSPVDSNQPQHF. The CDR3 DNA reads TGTGCCAGCAGCCCGGTTGATAGCAATCAGCCCCAGCATTTT.

V usage is TRBV27 and J usage is TRBJ1-1, with 7 bases fitting TRBD1. The CDR3 is 15 amino acids. V trimming: 5 bases; J trimming: 5 bases; junction bases outside the gene matches: 11. Looked up from germline, CDR1 is MNHEY and CDR2 is SMNVEV (reference sequence). The CDR3 nucleotides read TGTGCCAGCAGTCTACGACAGGGTAGTTGGACTGAAGCTTTCTTT. Its protein product is CASSLRQGSWTEAFF.

This clone was seen only once. The chain joins TRBV9 to TRBJ1-6, with D maybe TRBD1 (5 bases). Germline CDR1 and CDR2: SGDLS and YYNGEE. The CDR3 sequence is 17 residues long. V lost 4 bases, J lost 1 base, and 15 bases lay in between. The CDR3 DNA follows: TGTGCCAGCAGCTCAGGGAAGGGGAGGTCCTATAATTCACCCCTCCACTTT. Translation gives CASSSGKGRSYNSPLHF.

The chain links TRBV18 to TRBJ2-1, with a weak D call TRBD2 (6 bases). Per germline, CDR1 KGHSH and CDR2 LQKENI. The CDR3 extends over 12 amino acids. V lost 4 bases and J 6 bases, leaving 7 bases between the germline ends. The CDR3 region is CASSQTSNEQFF. The CDR3 DNA reads TGTGCCAGCTCACAGACTAGCAATGAGCAGTTCTTC.

The chain has TRBV11-2 and TRBJ2-5; tentative D call: TRBD2 (5 bases). CDR3 length: 14 amino acids. With 3 bases removed from V and 7 bases from J, the gap between germline ends came to 15 bases. CDR1 and CDR2 from the germline V gene are SGHAT and FQNNGV. CDR3: CASSFMELLGTQYF. The CDR3 DNA follows: TGTGCCAGCAGCTTCATGGAGCTACTAGGGACCCAGTACTTC. Full variable domain (remainder filled in from reference TRBV11-2 and TRBJ2-5): EAGVAQSPRYKIIEKRQSVAFWCNPISGHATLYWYQQILGQGPKLLIQFQNNGVVDDSQLPKDRFSAERLKGVDSTLKIQPAKLEDSAVYLCASSFMELLGTQYFGPGTRLLVL.

The chain couples TRBV3-1 (or the pseudogene TRBV3-2) to TRBJ1-6; D ambiguous. With 4 bases removed from V and 8 bases from J, the gap between germline ends came to 15 bases. This CDR3 contains 15 residues. Germline CDR1 is LGHDT and CDR2 is YNNKEL (reference sequence). CDR3 nucleotides: TGTGCCAGCAGCCCCGGAGGTGGGCGGGATTCACCCCTCCACTTT. Translated: CASSPGGGRDSPLHF.

The chain joins TRBV20-1 to TRBJ1-2; possibly TRBD1 for D (5 bases). Trimming left V 6 bases short and J 5 bases short, with 10 bases between. The CDR3 contains 11 residues. From germline, CDR1 is DFQATT and CDR2 SNEGSKA (reference sequence). The DNA for the CDR3 is TGCAGTGCGAAGGCAGGGTATGGCTACACCTTC. It encodes CSAKAGYGYTF.

The chain is built from TRBV28 and TRBJ1-6, with TRBD1 matching over 8 bases. V lost 3 bases to trimming and J lost 7 bases; unmatched junction nucleotides: 5. This CDR3 contains 15 residues. Germline CDR1 and CDR2: MDHEN and SYDVKM. The CDR3 is CASSFGTGSNSPLHF. The DNA of the CDR3 is TGTGCCAGCAGTTTTGGGACAGGCTCGAATTCACCCCTCCACTTT.

This CDR3 reads CASSFGTGTNTDTQYF. In nucleotides, the CDR3 is TGCGCCAGCAGCTTCGGGACAGGGACGAACACAGATACGCAGTATTTT. The chain recombines TRBV5-1 with TRBJ2-3, with TRBD1 matching over 9 bases. The CDR3 spans 16 residues. Looked up from germline, CDR1 is SGHRS and CDR2 is YFSETQ. V shed 2 bases and J 2 bases; nucleotides not matched to a gene: 6.

A remark on this clone: An end of the junction does not agree with germline; a read error may underlie this. The chain joins TRBV30 to TRBJ1-2; weak D call: TRBD1 (5 bases). Germline loops: CDR1 GTSNPN, CDR2 SVGIG (reference sequence). The CDR3 is made up of 12 amino acids. The CDR3 is CLMFRGGYGYTF. In DNA form, the CDR3 reads TGCTTGATGTTTAGGGGAGGCTATGGCTACACCTTC.

This chain connects TRBV15 to TRBJ1-2; 8 bases align to TRBD1. Germline V gene lookup returns CDR1 LNHNV and CDR2 YYDKDF (reference sequence). The CDR3 sequence is 14 residues long. The junction had 8 bases not matched to a gene; V was cut back by 5 bases and J by 6 bases. The CDR3 DNA sequence: TGTGCCACCAGCGGCCCCGGGACAGGTGATGGCTACACCTTC. Protein sequence: CATSGPGTGDGYTF.

J is TRBJ2-1 and V is TRBV5-1; D may be TRBD2 (7 bases). From germline, CDR1 is SGHRS and CDR2 YFSETQ. Trimming removed 4 bases at V and 7 bases at J, with 21 bases between. CDR3 length equals 16 residues. CDR3 residues: CASSPGGAVVSNEQFF. CDR3 DNA sequence: TGCGCCAGCAGCCCGGGGGGCGCCGTAGTTTCAAATGAGCAGTTCTTC.

This chain connects TRBV9 to TRBJ2-5, with 7 bases aligning to TRBD2. Germline V CDR1 and CDR2: SGDLS, YYNGEE. The length of the CDR3 is 13 residues. V lost 7 bases and J lost 5; bases outside the gene matches: 8. Here the CDR3 DNA reads TGTGCCAGCGGGACGCCGGGGGGTGAGACCCAGTACTTC. The encoded protein is CASGTPGGETQYF.

This chain links TRBV11-3 with TRBJ2-3; a possible D gene is TRBD1 (5 bases). The germline V gene encodes CDR1 SGHNT and CDR2 YENEEA. Between the trimmed V and J ends, which lost 1 base and 0 bases, there was a span of 8 bases. The CDR3 extends over 15 amino acids. The CDR3 reads CASSLGQTSTDTQYF. The CDR3 DNA is TGTGCCAGCAGCTTAGGACAGACTAGCACAGATACGCAGTATTTT.

This chain connects TRBV29-1 to TRBJ2-1; D perhaps matches TRBD2 (6 bases). Germline assignment: CDR1 SQVTM and CDR2 ANQGSEA. CDR3 length: 12 residues. Between the trimmed V and J ends, which lost 8 bases and 5 bases, there was a span of 13 bases. DNA for the CDR3: TGCAGCAGCCGGGACTGGGACAATGAGCAGTTCTTC. As protein: CSSRDWDNEQFF.

This rearrangement joins TRBV27 to TRBJ2-7; weak D call: TRBD1 (6 bases). The V and J ends lost 1 base and 3 bases respectively, with 19 bases between them. CDR1 is MNHEY, CDR2 SMNVEV, per germline (reference sequence). The CDR3 contains 17 residues. In DNA, the CDR3 is TGTGCCAGCAGTTTATTTGGTCGCCAGGGGCCGATCTACGAGCAGTACTTC. Translated: CASSLFGRQGPIYEQYF.

This clone was seen only a few times. The J gene is TRBJ2-1, the V gene TRBV6-5, with TRBD1 as a possible D gene (6 bases). V gave up 3 bases and J gave up 6 bases, with 12 bases separating them. From germline, CDR1 is MNHEY and CDR2 SVGAGI. CDR3 length: 14 amino acids. CDR3 coding DNA: TGTGCCAGCAGTTATTATACGGACAGCAATGAGCAGTTCTTC. Amino acids: CASSYYTDSNEQFF.

V is TRBV6-1 and J is TRBJ2-7, with 7 bases identical to TRBD1. This CDR3 is built from 15 residues. Trimming removed 0 bases from V and 2 bases from J; junction bases left unmatched: 4. Germline V lookup: CDR1 MNHNS, CDR2 SASEGT. The CDR3 here is CASSEAGTVAYEQYF. The CDR3 DNA sequence: TGTGCCAGCAGTGAAGCGGGGACAGTTGCCTACGAGCAGTACTTC.

The V call is TRBV6-2 or TRBV6-3, the J call TRBJ2-3; D possibly corresponds to TRBD2 (7 bases). The CDR3 loop spans 15 amino acids. The ends were cut back, 6 bases at V and 5 bases at J, with 18 bases in the middle. The germline gives CDR1 MNHEY, CDR2 SVGEGT. CDR3 sequence: CASSEGGLARDTQYF. The CDR3 region has the DNA TGTGCCAGCAGCGAGGGGGGGCTAGCAAGAGATACGCAGTATTTT.